The 14 T cell receptor beta chains reported below all come from one sample, sequenced in a study of shared clonotypes between healthy human individuals. TCRdb's copy holds only in-frame clones and misses some; the assay was immunoSEQ multiplex PCR. This table has 2,100,000 or so clones, 90% to 96% appearing once. Sequences were obtained from naive CD4+ T cells sorted from blood. Subset noted: CD45RA+ positively selected. These TCRs come from a young man in good health.

This chain joins TRBV7-9 and TRBJ1-1; D is unclear. The V gene's germline CDR1 is SEHNR and CDR2 FQNEAQ (reference sequence). V was clipped by 1 base and J by 11 bases, with 8 bases between them. This CDR3 has 11 amino acids. CDR3 coding DNA: TGTGCCAGCAGCTTAGGGCAGTTCGCTTTCTTT. This sequence encodes CASSLGQFAFF.

The V call is TRBV7-9, the J call TRBJ1-2; possible D gene TRBD1, 5 bases. The CDR3 totals 15 residues. Trimming took 5 bases from V and 2 from J, leaving 15 bases between them. The germline gives CDR1 SEHNR, CDR2 FQNEAQ (reference sequence). The CDR3 DNA sequence: TGTGCCAGCAGCGGAGACAGACGAGGAAACTATGGCTACACCTTC. This encodes CASSGDRRGNYGYTF. Filled out from reference TRBV7-9 and TRBJ1-2, the complete variable domain reads DTGVSQNPRHKITKRGQNVTFRCDPISEHNRLYWYRQTLGQGPEFLTYFQNEAQLEKSRLLSDRFSAERPKGSFSTLEIQRTEQGDSAMYLCASSGDRRGNYGYTFGSGTRLTVV.

The J gene is TRBJ2-5, the V gene TRBV2; D gene unclear. CDR1 and CDR2 (germline): SNHLY, FYNNEI. The CDR3 has 12 residues. V was cut by 0 bases and J by 9 bases, with 8 bases left in between. The CDR3 region has the DNA TGTGCCAGCAGTGAAGCGGCTTACTCCCAGTACTTC. This translates into CASSEAAYSQYF.

The chain is built from TRBV5-4 and TRBJ1-4, with D possibly matching TRBD1 (5 bases). The CDR3 is 17 amino acids. Germline CDR1 SGHNT, CDR2 YYREEE (reference sequence). Trimming took 3 bases from V and 5 from J, leaving 20 bases between them. The CDR3 DNA is TGTGCCAGCAGCTCCAAGCGGGCCGGGACCACAAATGAAAAACTGTTTTTT. This sequence encodes CASSSKRAGTTNEKLFF.

The CDR3, as DNA: TGTGCCATCAGTGAACAGACTAGAACCTACGAGCAGTACTTC. It yields the protein CAISEQTRTYEQYF. The gene calls are TRBV10-3 and TRBJ2-7; D might be TRBD2 (6 bases). The CDR3 spans 14 residues. Germline V gives CDR1 ENHRY, CDR2 SYGVKD. The germline V and J ends were trimmed by 3 bases and 2 bases, with 11 bases remaining between them.

This rearrangement joins TRBV5-6 to TRBJ1-4; 9 bases are a match to TRBD1. The ends lost 5 bases at V and 7 bases at J; junction bases unmatched: 6. The CDR3 length is 14 residues. Per germline, CDR1 SGHDT and CDR2 YYEEEE. This CDR3 is CASRTDRGSEKLFF. CDR3 bases: TGTGCCAGCAGGACAGACAGGGGGTCTGAAAAACTGTTTTTT.

The chain combines TRBV2 with TRBJ1-5; D is uncertain. CDR1 and CDR2 (germline): SNHLY, FYNNEI. CDR3 length equals 14 residues. Deletions cut 8 bases from V and 0 bases from J, with 11 bases between. The CDR3: CASVGSGSNQPQHF. CDR3 DNA sequence: TGTGCCAGCGTAGGTTCAGGTAGCAATCAGCCCCAGCATTTT.

The chain carries TRBV5-1 and TRBJ1-6; no firm D call. There are 18 residues in the CDR3. Trimming stripped 0 bases from V and 2 bases from J, with 15 bases between. Germline V CDR1 and CDR2: SGHRS, YFSETQ. CDR3: CASSLGSPQRAYNSPLHF. CDR3 DNA sequence: TGCGCCAGCAGCTTGGGCTCCCCCCAAAGAGCCTATAATTCACCCCTCCACTTT.

As concerns this clone: This sample includes further DNA sequences coding for the same CDR3. J is TRBJ2-7 and V is TRBV10-3; no reliable D call. V lost 3 bases, J lost 2 bases, and 5 bases lay in between. The CDR3 extends over 12 amino acids. Germline values: CDR1 ENHRY, CDR2 SYGVKD. CDR3 sequence reads: CAISDGTYEQYF. The CDR3 DNA follows: TGTGCCATCAGTGACGGTACCTACGAGCAGTACTTC.

The chain is built from TRBV5-4 and TRBJ1-2, with 8 bases identical to TRBD1. CDR1 is SGHNT, CDR2 YYREEE, per germline (reference sequence). This CDR3 spans 14 amino acids. V shed 0 bases and J 5 bases; nucleotides not matched to a gene: 3. The CDR3 region is CASSLGDRIYGYTF. The DNA of the CDR3 is TGTGCCAGCAGCTTGGGGGACAGGATATATGGCTACACCTTC.

The chain combines TRBV5-6 with TRBJ2-2, with D unclear. CDR1 is SGHDT and CDR2 is YYEEEE in the germline V gene. This CDR3 is built from 13 residues. With 1 base removed from V and 6 bases from J, the gap between germline ends came to 7 bases. This CDR3 is CASSLLLSGELFF. CDR3 coding DNA: TGTGCCAGCAGCTTGCTCCTTTCCGGGGAGCTGTTTTTT.

This chain connects TRBV6-1 to TRBJ2-2; D is unresolved. V dropped 4 bases and J dropped 2 bases, with 8 bases sitting between them. The CDR3 consists of 14 residues. From germline, CDR1 is MNHNS and CDR2 SASEGT. The CDR3 loop reads CASSVEDNTGELFF. CDR3 bases: TGTGCCAGCAGTGTTGAGGACAACACCGGGGAGCTGTTTTTT.

This clone was detected only once. The chain joins TRBV6-5 to TRBJ1-4; D call uncertain. The germline V and J ends were trimmed by 10 bases and 0 bases, with 15 bases remaining between them. Germline V CDR1 and CDR2: MNHEY, SVGAGI. The CDR3 totals 15 residues. The CDR3 DNA sequence: TGTGCCACCTCCCCAGAGGCAACAACTAATGAAAAACTGTTTTTT. It yields the protein CATSPEATTNEKLFF.

The rearrangement links TRBV18 to TRBJ1-5; D uncertain. CDR1 and CDR2 (germline): KGHSH, LQKENI. CDR3 length equals 13 residues. The V end was cut by 4 bases, the J end by 6 bases, with 10 bases between. For the CDR3, the DNA is TGTGCCAGCTCACTCACTGAGATTCAGCCCCAGCATTTT. Its translation is CASSLTEIQPQHF.